The source of this TCR beta chain is a study of blood T cell repertoires in COVID-19. Profiling relied on immunoSEQ multiplex PCR, and the TCRdb table lists in-frame clones only, not all of them. The table records about 500,000 clones, approximately 92% of them present only once. CDR3 size: 16 residues. V shed 4 bases, J shed 3 bases, and the junction held 8 bases outside the gene matches. Germline assignment: CDR1 SGHVS and CDR2 FQNEAQ. Specimen: peripheral blood. The chain has TRBV7-8 and TRBJ2-5; TRBD2 matches 10 bases. This TCR was recovered from a man younger than 35 with COVID-19, enrolled during active disease. The CDR3 sequence is CASSSRTSGGEETQYF. For the CDR3, the DNA is TGTGCCAGCAGCTCGCGGACTAGCGGAGGGGAAGAGACCCAGTACTTC.